Below, 22 T cell receptor beta chains from the same sample are listed, as sequenced in a study of blood T cell dynamics during melanoma immunotherapy. Time point noted: pre-treatment baseline. The table came from immunoSEQ multiplex PCR; TCRdb's copy has only in-frame clones and leaves some out. Here the sample spans more than 15,000 clones, 83% being singletons. The source was blood, collected from a patient treated with checkpoint blockade. These receptors were obtained from a human donor with melanoma.

This clone was observed a single time. The rearrangement joins TRBV7-9 to TRBJ1-2, with 7 bases fitting TRBD1. This CDR3 has 15 amino acids. Trimming at V came to 1 base and at J to 0 bases, leaving 2 bases not matched to a gene. The V gene's germline CDR1 is SEHNR and CDR2 FQNEAQ (reference sequence). CDR3 coding DNA: TGTGCCAGCAGCTTAGAAGGGACAGCTAACTATGGCTACACCTTC. Translated, it gives CASSLEGTANYGYTF.

This clone has more than one count but fewer than ten. The chain couples TRBV28 to TRBJ2-7, with 11 bases identical to TRBD2. The trim removed 3 bases at V and 6 bases at J, leaving 16 bases unmatched. The germline V gene has CDR1 MDHEN and CDR2 SYDVKM. The CDR3 loop spans 18 amino acids. The CDR3 is CASSLSSGRSSGLGEQYF. The CDR3 DNA follows: TGTGCCAGCAGTTTGTCTAGCGGGAGGTCTTCAGGTTTAGGCGAGCAGTACTTC.

As concerns this clone: Other DNA sequences of this sample code for an identical CDR3. V is TRBV18 and J is TRBJ1-2, with D hard to call. Germline V gene lookup returns CDR1 KGHSH and CDR2 LQKENI. The CDR3 covers 14 residues. Between the trimmed V and J ends, which lost 0 bases and 4 bases, there was a span of 9 bases. The CDR3 DNA is TGTGCCAGCTCACCACCGACGGAATCCTATGGCTACACCTTC. Translation gives CASSPPTESYGYTF.

This clone occurred once. This chain uses TRBV6-1 with TRBJ2-1; D call uncertain. The CDR3 extends over 17 amino acids. The germline V and J ends were trimmed by 0 bases and 3 bases, with 15 bases remaining between them. CDR1 and CDR2 from the germline V gene are MNHNS and SASEGT. The CDR3 here is CASSEARLRLLYNEQFF. For the CDR3, the DNA is TGTGCCAGCAGTGAAGCAAGACTTCGTCTCCTCTACAATGAGCAGTTCTTC.

The rearrangement uses TRBV29-1 and TRBJ2-5; D is uncertain. CDR3 length equals 14 residues. Looked up from germline, CDR1 is SQVTM and CDR2 is ANQGSEA. The V and J ends lost 7 bases and 4 bases respectively, with 19 bases between them. The CDR3: CSGRRAGAGETQYF. The CDR3 DNA reads TGCAGCGGACGTAGGGCCGGTGCCGGAGAGACCCAGTACTTC.

This clone was seen more than once but under ten times. CDR3 coding DNA: TGTGCCAGCAGTTACTCGAGGGTGGGGGAGACCCAGTACTTC. Amino acid sequence: CASSYSRVGETQYF. The chain is built from TRBV6-5 and TRBJ2-5; D is perhaps TRBD2 (5 bases). Germline values: CDR1 MNHEY, CDR2 SVGAGI. The ends were cut back, 0 bases at V and 5 bases at J, with 10 bases in the middle. The CDR3 has 14 residues.

This clone was recorded once. The CDR3 region is CASSPRGPRTEAFF. DNA of the CDR3: TGTGCCAGCAGTCCGCGGGGTCCGCGGACTGAAGCTTTCTTT. The J gene is TRBJ1-1, the V gene TRBV5-6; D uncertain. V was shortened by 5 bases and J by 5 bases, with 16 bases between the two germline ends. CDR3 size: 14 residues. Germline CDR1 reads SGHDT; CDR2 reads YYEEEE.

The J gene is TRBJ2-5, the V gene TRBV15; maybe TRBD2 (5 bases). Trimming cost V 0 bases and J 1 base, with 9 bases left between them. The CDR3 is made up of 15 amino acids. In germline, CDR1 is LNHNV, CDR2 YYDKDF (reference sequence). The CDR3 DNA follows: TGTGCCACCAGCAGAGATCGTGGGAGCCAAGAGACCCAGTACTTC. Translation: CATSRDRGSQETQYF.

This chain joins TRBV29-1 and TRBJ1-5, with TRBD1 matching over 10 bases. The CDR3 has 14 residues. Per the germline V gene, CDR1 is SQVTM and CDR2 is ANQGSEA. The trim removed 4 bases at V and 2 bases at J, leaving 2 bases unmatched. The CDR3 coding sequence is TGCAGCGTTGCCGGGACAGGGGGCAATCAGCCCCAGCATTTT. Translated, it gives CSVAGTGGNQPQHF.

This clone came up a few times. The V and J genes are TRBV12-5 and TRBJ1-1; D may be TRBD1 (5 bases). Germline CDR1 is LGHNT and CDR2 is FRNRAP. The ends were cut back, 9 bases at V and 10 bases at J, with 18 bases in the middle. This CDR3 comprises 12 residues. Here the CDR3 DNA reads TGTGCTAGCTCCGGGACGAATTATTTAGCTTTCTTT. It yields the protein CASSGTNYLAFF.

V and J are TRBV7-8 and TRBJ2-3, with 7 bases aligning to TRBD2. The CDR3 loop spans 16 amino acids. Trimming cost V 7 bases and J 5 bases; bases outside gene matches: 15. Germline CDR1 is SGHVS and CDR2 is FQNEAQ. The DNA for the CDR3 is TGTGCCAGCATCAAGACCTCGGCGGGAGTTAGAGATACGCAGTATTTT. Translating gives CASIKTSAGVRDTQYF.

The gene calls are TRBV4-3 and TRBJ1-4; a weak D match, TRBD1 (6 bases). Germline V gives CDR1 LGHNA, CDR2 YSLEER. CDR3 length equals 18 residues. With 0 bases removed from V and 3 bases from J, the gap between germline ends came to 17 bases. In DNA form, the CDR3 reads TGCGCCAGCAGCCAAGACTCTCTCTTACAGGGTTCTAATGAAAAACTGTTTTTT. Its translation is CASSQDSLLQGSNEKLFF.

The J gene is TRBJ1-2, the V gene TRBV28; no definite D call. CDR1 is MDHEN, CDR2 SYDVKM, per germline. Trimming left V 5 bases short and J 1 base short, with 11 bases between. The CDR3 extends over 14 amino acids. The CDR3 loop is CASSPLLNNYGYTF. The CDR3 nucleotides are TGTGCCAGCAGTCCCCTCCTTAATAACTATGGCTACACCTTC.

The V gene is TRBV7-9, the J gene TRBJ2-5; D is ambiguous. Between the trimmed V and J ends, which lost 4 bases and 3 bases, there was a span of 12 bases. Germline V gene data show CDR1 as SEHNR and CDR2 as FQNEAQ (reference sequence). The CDR3 contains 14 residues. CDR3 loop: CASSSGQNEETQYF. Here the CDR3 DNA reads TGTGCCAGCAGCTCGGGTCAGAATGAAGAGACCCAGTACTTC.

This chain links TRBV1 with TRBJ2-5; whether TRBD2, the table's D call, matches the DNA was not checked. TRBV1 is noted as a pseudogene. The CDR3 is 22 amino acids. The CDR3 DNA reads as TGCACCAGCAGCCCTCCTAAGGGAGCTCGCGGGAGTTTAGTTTCCAAGAAAGAGACCCAGTACTTC. Its protein product is CTSSPPKGARGSLVSKKETQYF.

The gene calls are TRBV5-6 and TRBJ2-7; a weak D match, TRBD1 (6 bases). The CDR3 extends over 16 amino acids. Looked up from germline, CDR1 is SGHDT and CDR2 is YYEEEE. V lost 0 bases to trimming and J lost 2 bases, with 15 bases between them. CDR3: CASSLATQGRTYEQYF. CDR3 coding DNA: TGTGCCAGCAGCTTGGCGACACAGGGTAGGACCTACGAGCAGTACTTC.

The chain joins TRBV14 to TRBJ2-7; D ambiguous. The V gene's germline CDR1 is SGHDN and CDR2 FVKESK. The CDR3 is 13 residues long. V was shortened by 2 bases and J by 6 bases, with 11 bases between the two germline ends. The CDR3 here is CASSQSPNGEQYF. The CDR3 DNA sequence: TGTGCCAGCAGCCAAAGTCCAAACGGCGAGCAGTACTTC.

J is TRBJ1-2 and V is TRBV19; D remains ambiguous. The CDR3 totals 13 residues. V gave up 6 bases and J gave up 5 bases, with 13 bases separating them. CDR1 is LNHDA, CDR2 SQIVND, per germline (reference sequence). CDR3 sequence: CASSISGDYGYTF. In nucleotides, the CDR3 is TGTGCCAGTAGCATATCAGGTGATTATGGCTACACCTTC.

Comments on this clone: Other nucleotide sequences from this sample produce the same CDR3. DNA of the CDR3: TGTGCCAGCAGCCGAGAGCCGGACTATGGCTACACCTTC. Translated: CASSREPDYGYTF. This sequence joins TRBV7-9 and TRBJ1-2; D gene unclear. Germline CDR1 and CDR2: SEHNR and FQNEAQ (reference sequence). V lost 5 bases and J 3 bases, leaving 10 bases between the germline ends. This CDR3 has 13 residues.

The chain couples TRBV27 to TRBJ1-2, with D possibly TRBD1 on 5 matching bases. The CDR3 totals 14 residues. V shed 2 bases and J shed 8 bases, with 15 bases lying between them. The germline V gene has CDR1 MNHEY and CDR2 SMNVEV (reference sequence). CDR3: CASSLRSGLGGYTF. CDR3 bases: TGTGCCAGCAGTTTAAGGTCGGGGCTTGGCGGCTACACCTTC.

There are a few counts of this clone. J is TRBJ2-5 and V is TRBV19; TRBD1 aligns across 8 bases. This CDR3 comprises 12 residues. Germline CDR1 LNHDA, CDR2 SQIVND (reference sequence). Germline trimming cut 6 bases from V and 6 bases from J; bases unmatched to any gene: 3. The CDR3 loop is CASRGQGQTQYF. The CDR3, as DNA: TGTGCCAGTAGAGGACAGGGCCAGACCCAGTACTTC.

The chain joins TRBV9 to TRBJ2-2; D gene unclear. The CDR3 has 17 residues. The V gene lost 0 bases and the J gene lost 2 bases, with 14 bases spanning the gap. Germline loops: CDR1 SGDLS, CDR2 YYNGEE. The chain's CDR3 is CASSVASTVGNTGELFF. CDR3 DNA: TGTGCCAGCAGCGTAGCGTCGACTGTCGGTAACACCGGGGAGCTGTTTTTT.